The text below deals with one T cell receptor (beta chain). Its antigen is unidentified. Active moderate-to-severe ophthalmopathy, Clinical Activity Score at least 3, NOSPECS at least 4, under 3 months' duration. Uncontrolled infection, other autoimmune disease, pregnancy and lactation each barred patients from inclusion. The sample comes from a study of T cells in Graves' hyperthyroidism and ophthalmopathy. At the level of the study: Peripheral blood collection took place at initial diagnosis, before any treatment.

Whole-study findings and limits: It was a median around 6 months before onset that the model predicted ophthalmopathy.

Amplified regions were TCR beta CDR3 sequences from RNA transcripts. In the first-round RT-PCR of the TCR CDR3, the HTBI primer set was used. MiXCR was run by TCRdb on the multiplex PCR reads, yielding one entry per CDR3 protein. The table records over 300,000 distinct CDR3 sequences, around 13% of them present only once. The sequence came from a woman between 40 and 55 years old with Graves' ophthalmopathy. Sequenced input: blood.

The CDR3 protein is CASTAGANTEAFF. The CDR3 bases are TGTGCCAGTACTGCGGGGGCGAACACTGAAGCTTTCTTT. This chain uses TRBV6-1 with TRBJ1-1, with a tentative D call TRBD1 (6 bases). This CDR3 spans 13 amino acids. V lost 9 bases and J 1 base, leaving 12 bases between the germline ends. The germline V gene encodes CDR1 MNHNS and CDR2 SASEGT.